The next 24 T cell receptor beta chains were all read from a single sample in a study of shared clonotypes between healthy human individuals. Produced via immunoSEQ multiplex PCR; TCRdb's table is partial and in-frame only. The sample lists about 2.3 million clones, over 85% occurring once. The sample comprised naive CD4+ T cells from PBMCs. Subset: CD45RA+ positively selected. These receptors all stem from a young man in good health. Some clones in this sample may be carry-over from other donors' samples.

This rearrangement joins TRBV27 to TRBJ2-4; no definite D call. The CDR3 is 11 amino acids. V lost 5 bases, J lost 5 bases, and 4 bases lay in between. Germline V gene data show CDR1 as MNHEY and CDR2 as SMNVEV (reference sequence). CDR3 residues: CASSGENIQYF. CDR3 bases: TGTGCCAGCAGTGGAGAAAACATTCAGTACTTC.

J is TRBJ2-2 and V is TRBV5-1, with D possibly called TRBD1 or TRBD2 (6 bases each). The V and J ends lost 4 bases and 3 bases respectively, with 25 bases between them. Germline V gene lookup returns CDR1 SGHRS and CDR2 YFSETQ. The CDR3 extends over 19 amino acids. CDR3 DNA: TGCGCCAGCAGCCCGCGGGGACACGGAGCCCACCCCGACACCGGGGAGCTGTTTTTT. This sequence encodes CASSPRGHGAHPDTGELFF. The full variable domain, with the rest looked up from reference TRBV5-1 and TRBJ2-2, is KAGVTQTPRYLIKTRGQQVTLSCSPISGHRSVSWYQQTPGQGLQFLFEYFSETQRNKGNFPGRFSGRQFSNSRSEMNVSTLELGDSALYLCASSPRGHGAHPDTGELFFGEGSRLTVL.

This clone was observed once. J is TRBJ2-7 and V is TRBV15; D possibly uses TRBD1 or TRBD2 (5 bases each). Looked up from germline, CDR1 is LNHNV and CDR2 is YYDKDF (reference sequence). CDR3 length equals 15 residues. V dropped 1 base and J dropped 2 bases, with 12 bases sitting between them. The CDR3 DNA follows: TGTGCCACCAGCAGAGGCCCGGGACGGACCTACGAGCAGTACTTC. This gives the protein CATSRGPGRTYEQYF.

The chain uses TRBV5-1 and TRBJ2-7; 14 bases are a match to TRBD2. CDR3 size: 18 residues. V trimming: 4 bases; J trimming: 2 bases; junction bases outside the gene matches: 11. CDR1 is SGHRS and CDR2 is YFSETQ in the germline V gene. CDR3 sequence: CASSVGLAGVSSPYEQYF. The CDR3 DNA reads TGCGCCAGCAGCGTGGGACTAGCGGGAGTGAGTTCCCCCTACGAGCAGTACTTC.

The V and J genes are TRBV28 and TRBJ1-5, with D unclear. The CDR3 has 16 residues. V lost 4 bases and J lost 4, with 17 bases in between. Germline assignment: CDR1 MDHEN and CDR2 SYDVKM. Here the CDR3 DNA reads TGTGCCAGCAGTTCGGTGTCCGGGCTCCGGAATCAGCCCCAGCATTTT. As protein: CASSSVSGLRNQPQHF.

The rearrangement uses TRBV2 and TRBJ1-2, with a possible D match to TRBD1 (6 bases). This CDR3 region has 13 residues. Germline V gives CDR1 SNHLY, CDR2 FYNNEI. The V end was cut by 9 bases, the J end by 5 bases, with 16 bases between. The CDR3 here is CASSTGREYGYTF. The CDR3 DNA sequence: TGTGCCAGTTCGACAGGACGAGAGTATGGCTACACCTTC. The whole variable domain, remainder taken from reference TRBV2 and TRBJ1-2, is EPEVTQTPSHQVTQMGQEVILRCVPISNHLYFYWYRQILGQKVEFLVSFYNNEISEKSEIFDDQFSVERPDGSNFTLKIRSTKLEDSAMYFCASSTGREYGYTFGSGTRLTVV.

In the case of this clone: The same CDR3 can be traced to other DNA sequences in this sample. The chain joins TRBV7-2 to TRBJ2-7; unclear D gene. The CDR3 totals 13 residues. Trimming shortened V by 3 bases and J by 2 bases, and 8 bases separated the two germline ends. Germline assignment: CDR1 SGHTA and CDR2 FQGNSA. For the CDR3, the DNA is TGTGCCAGCAGCTTTTCTGGGGCCTACGAGCAGTACTTC. Amino acids: CASSFSGAYEQYF.

The rearrangement joins TRBV4-2 to TRBJ1-3; perhaps TRBD1 as D (6 bases). Germline V CDR1 and CDR2: LGHNA, YNFKEQ. The CDR3 consists of 15 residues. Trimming took off 4 bases at V and 2 bases at J, with 12 bases between the two ends. CDR3 DNA sequence: TGTGCCAGCAGCCTGAGGGGGGATCCTGGAAACACCATATATTTT. Protein product: CASSLRGDPGNTIYF.

The chain uses TRBV6-4 and TRBJ1-4; D is perhaps TRBD1 (5 bases). There are 15 residues in the CDR3. Germline V CDR1 and CDR2: MRHNA, SNTAGT. The V end lost 0 bases, the J end lost 0 bases, and 5 bases lay between the germline ends. CDR3 sequence: CASSDSGATNEKLFF. CDR3 nucleotide sequence: TGTGCCAGCAGTGACTCGGGGGCAACTAATGAAAAACTGTTTTTT.

The chain carries TRBV7-8 and TRBJ1-3; 10 bases map to TRBD1. V lost 4 bases and J lost 5; bases outside the gene matches: 2. The germline V gene has CDR1 SGHVS and CDR2 FQNEAQ. The CDR3 covers 14 residues. As DNA, the CDR3 is TGTGCCAGCAGCTCGACAGGGGGCAGAAACACCATATATTTT. As protein: CASSSTGGRNTIYF.

This clone was counted only a few times. The J gene is TRBJ1-1, the V gene TRBV5-1, with a possible D match to TRBD1 (5 bases). The CDR3 spans 13 residues. Germline CDR1 is SGHRS and CDR2 is YFSETQ. V shed 5 bases and J shed 6 bases, with 14 bases lying between them. The CDR3 here is CASSNQGGAEAFF. The CDR3 bases are TGCGCCAGCAGTAACCAGGGCGGCGCTGAAGCTTTCTTT.

CDR3 DNA: TGCGCCAGCAGCCCCCAGTCGGACTCTGGAAACACCATATATTTT. Amino acid sequence: CASSPQSDSGNTIYF. The V and J genes are TRBV5-1 and TRBJ1-3; D is unresolved. Germline CDR1 reads SGHRS; CDR2 reads YFSETQ. CDR3 length: 15 residues. The V and J ends lost 4 bases and 0 bases respectively, with 11 bases between them.

The gene calls are TRBV5-6 and TRBJ1-1; D not certain. CDR3 length: 14 residues. The V gene lost 2 bases and the J gene lost 7 bases, with 15 bases spanning the gap. Per germline, CDR1 SGHDT and CDR2 YYEEEE. This CDR3 is CASSFYIGGGEAFF. The CDR3 bases are TGTGCCAGCAGCTTTTATATCGGCGGAGGTGAAGCTTTCTTT.

The CDR3 region is CASSLVGTDSGANVLTF. The CDR3 bases are TGCGCCAGCAGCTTGGTAGGAACCGACTCTGGGGCCAACGTCCTGACTTTC. J is TRBJ2-6 and V is TRBV5-1; no reliable D call. The CDR3 runs to 17 residues. V lost 0 bases to trimming and J lost 0 bases, with 10 bases between them. In germline, CDR1 is SGHRS, CDR2 YFSETQ. The whole variable domain, remainder taken from reference TRBV5-1 and TRBJ2-6, is KAGVTQTPRYLIKTRGQQVTLSCSPISGHRSVSWYQQTPGQGLQFLFEYFSETQRNKGNFPGRFSGRQFSNSRSEMNVSTLELGDSALYLCASSLVGTDSGANVLTFGAGSRLTVL.

This clone was picked up one time. This chain links TRBV19 with TRBJ1-2; TRBD1 matches 10 bases. The ends lost 5 bases at V and 2 bases at J; junction bases unmatched: 5. CDR3 length equals 15 residues. Germline V gene lookup returns CDR1 LNHDA and CDR2 SQIVND (reference sequence). CDR3 nucleotide sequence: TGTGCCAGTAGTTCTTGGACAGGGGGGAACTATGGCTACACCTTC. The encoded protein is CASSSWTGGNYGYTF.

This chain's CDR3 is CASSQEPPSGRTWNEQFF. The CDR3 region has the DNA TGCGCCAGCAGCCAAGAACCACCTAGCGGGAGAACTTGGAATGAGCAGTTCTTC. V gene TRBV4-1 combines with J gene TRBJ2-1; TRBD2 aligns across 10 bases. The germline gives CDR1 MGHRA, CDR2 YSYEKL. The CDR3 length is 18 residues. V shed 0 bases and J 7 bases; nucleotides not matched to a gene: 12.

The chain recombines TRBV18 with TRBJ1-1, with 8 bases lining up with TRBD1. Trimming cost V 4 bases and J 7 bases; bases outside gene matches: 14. Germline V gene sequence: CDR1 KGHSH, CDR2 LQKENI. The CDR3 totals 16 residues. The CDR3 DNA reads TGTGCCAGCTCACAAAATCAGGGGGCGATGGTTCATGAAGCTTTCTTT. This sequence encodes CASSQNQGAMVHEAFF.

The J gene is TRBJ2-3, the V gene TRBV5-1, with D maybe TRBD2 (6 bases). CDR1 is SGHRS, CDR2 YFSETQ, per germline. CDR3 length equals 15 residues. With 0 bases removed from V and 1 base from J, the gap between germline ends came to 9 bases. The CDR3 bases are TGCGCCAGCAGCTTGGCCACTAGCCGCACAGATACGCAGTATTTT. It yields the protein CASSLATSRTDTQYF.

This clone has only one observation. V gene TRBV15 combines with J gene TRBJ2-3; 10 bases agree with TRBD2. The V gene end was trimmed by 3 bases and the J gene end by 5 bases; junction bases not matched to a gene: 14. This CDR3 is 18 amino acids long. Per germline, CDR1 LNHNV and CDR2 YYDKDF (reference sequence). The CDR3 coding sequence is TGTGCCACCAGCAGCCCCAGGCCTAGCGGGAGAGGAGGAGATACGCAGTATTTT. Translated, it gives CATSSPRPSGRGGDTQYF.

The V gene is TRBV15, the J gene TRBJ2-1; 8 bases are shared with TRBD2. The CDR3 totals 17 residues. CDR1 and CDR2 (germline): LNHNV, YYDKDF (reference sequence). V gave up 1 base and J gave up 6 bases; unmatched junction bases: 11. For the CDR3, the DNA is TGTGCCACCAGCAGAGGGGGACTAGGGATCAGGGGCAATGAGCAGTTCTTC. Protein sequence: CATSRGGLGIRGNEQFF.

The V gene is TRBV7-3, the J gene TRBJ1-1; D gene ambiguous. This CDR3 is built from 16 residues. CDR1 is SGHTA, CDR2 FQGTGA, per germline. V lost 4 bases to trimming and J lost 5 bases, with 20 bases between them. In DNA, the CDR3 is TGTGCCAGCAGCTCCGGCCTTCTCCGTGATGGTACTGAAGCTTTCTTT. This translates into CASSSGLLRDGTEAFF.

The CDR3 region has the DNA TGTGCCAGCAGCTTAGAAAGGTGGCCGGGTGCAGGGCAGCCCCAGCATTTT. Translating it yields CASSLERWPGAGQPQHF. The chain combines TRBV11-2 with TRBJ1-5, with D possibly being TRBD1 (5 bases). The V end was cut by 0 bases, the J end by 7 bases, with 19 bases between. CDR1 SGHAT and CDR2 FQNNGV come from the germline V gene. This CDR3 contains 17 residues. The variable domain in full, completed from reference TRBV11-2 and TRBJ1-5, reads EAGVAQSPRYKIIEKRQSVAFWCNPISGHATLYWYQQILGQGPKLLIQFQNNGVVDDSQLPKDRFSAERLKGVDSTLKIQPAKLEDSAVYLCASSLERWPGAGQPQHFGDGTRLSIL.

V is TRBV6-1 and J is TRBJ1-1; 8 bases align to TRBD1. The CDR3 runs to 12 residues. Unmatched junction bases numbered 5, after V lost 5 bases and J lost 9 bases. CDR1 and CDR2 (germline): MNHNS, SASEGT. This CDR3 reads CASSPGQGQAFF. CDR3 DNA sequence: TGTGCCAGCAGTCCTGGACAGGGCCAAGCTTTCTTT.

The rearrangement uses TRBV11-2 and TRBJ1-4; 7 nucleotides align to TRBD1. The germline V gene has CDR1 SGHAT and CDR2 FQNNGV. With 8 bases clipped from V and 2 bases from J, the junction kept 8 bases outside the gene matches. This CDR3 contains 15 residues. CDR3 DNA sequence: TGTGCCAGCGGTCGTCCCAGGGGGACTAATGAAAAACTGTTTTTT. Encoded protein: CASGRPRGTNEKLFF.